The present T cell receptor (beta chain) was sequenced within a study of control samples from healthy donors and cancer patients. Method: immunoSEQ multiplex PCR; TCRdb's copy keeps in-frame clones and lacks some. Of roughly 200,000 clones listed, over 80% are singletons. The CDR3 has 18 residues. Trimming cost V 2 bases and J 0 bases, with 17 bases left between them. CDR1 and CDR2 from the germline V gene are MNHNS and SASEGT. The V gene is TRBV6-1, the J gene TRBJ1-5; D perhaps matches TRBD1 (5 bases). The TCR comes from a man in his thirties or forties in good health. The specimen was blood. The CDR3 DNA follows: TGTGCCAGCAGTGAACGTGGCAGGGACCAATATAGCAATCAGCCCCAGCATTTT. This sequence encodes CASSERGRDQYSNQPQHF.